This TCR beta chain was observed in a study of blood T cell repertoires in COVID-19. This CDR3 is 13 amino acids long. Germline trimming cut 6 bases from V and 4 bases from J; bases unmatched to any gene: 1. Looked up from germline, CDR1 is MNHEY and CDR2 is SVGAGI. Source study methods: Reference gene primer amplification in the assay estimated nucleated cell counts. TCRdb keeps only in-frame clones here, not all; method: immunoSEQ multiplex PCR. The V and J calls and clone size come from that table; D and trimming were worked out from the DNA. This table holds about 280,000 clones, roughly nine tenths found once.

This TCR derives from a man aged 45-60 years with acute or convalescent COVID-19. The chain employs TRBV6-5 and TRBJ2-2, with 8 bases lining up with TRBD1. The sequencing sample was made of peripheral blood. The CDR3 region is CASRGQATGELFF. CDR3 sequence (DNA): TGTGCCAGCAGGGGACAGGCCACCGGGGAGCTGTTTTTT.